What follows are 24 T cell receptor beta chains derived from one specimen sequenced in a study of chemoradiotherapy in HPV16-positive cancers. TCRdb's copy holds only in-frame clones and misses some; the assay was immunoSEQ multiplex PCR. This sample has about 12,000 clones, with roughly 70% found just once. This sample was taken from a patient who underwent chemoradiotherapy. The source is a human donor with HPV-associated anogenital cancer.

The genes are TRBV5-1 and TRBJ2-1; perhaps TRBD2 as D (6 bases). Germline V gives CDR1 SGHRS, CDR2 YFSETQ. The CDR3 is made up of 15 amino acids. V shed 0 bases and J shed 7 bases, with 14 bases lying between them. CDR3 DNA sequence: TGCGCCAGCAGCTTGGCCCCGGGAGTGGGAAATGAGCAGTTCTTC. Translated, it gives CASSLAPGVGNEQFF.

CDR3 amino acids: CASSQDLGGMTGELFF. Written as DNA, the CDR3 is TGCGCCAGCAGCCAAGATCTAGGGGGGATGACCGGGGAGCTGTTTTTT. The V and J genes are TRBV4-3 and TRBJ2-2; D is tentatively TRBD1 or TRBD2 (6 bases each). The V gene lost 0 bases and the J gene lost 5 bases, with 13 bases spanning the gap. This CDR3 region has 16 residues. Germline values: CDR1 LGHNA, CDR2 YSLEER.

The V call is TRBV5-1, the J call TRBJ2-7; 7 nucleotides align to TRBD2. There are 13 residues in the CDR3. With V trimmed by 2 bases and J by 6 bases, 5 bases remained unmatched. Per germline, CDR1 SGHRS and CDR2 YFSETQ. The CDR3 DNA reads as TGCGCCAGCAGCTTCACTAGCGACTCCGAGCAGTACTTC. This encodes CASSFTSDSEQYF.

The genes are TRBV19 and TRBJ2-7; 10 positions agree with TRBD2. Germline lookup yields CDR1 LNHDA and CDR2 SQIVND (reference sequence). The ends lost 5 bases at V and 5 bases at J; junction bases unmatched: 9. This CDR3 spans 15 amino acids. CDR3 sequence (DNA): TGTGCCAGTAGTTCCCCTAGCGGGAGACCCGACGAGCAGTACTTC. Its translation is CASSSPSGRPDEQYF. The variable domain in full, with the rest retrieved from reference TRBV19 and TRBJ2-7, is DGGITQSPKYLFRKEGQNVTLSCEQNLNHDAMYWYRQDPGQGLRLIYYSQIVNDFQKGDIAEGYSVSREKKESFPLTVTSAQKNPTAFYLCASSSPSGRPDEQYFGPGTRLTVT.

This chain links TRBV7-9 with TRBJ1-5, with 8 nucleotides matching TRBD1. V trimming: 6 bases; J trimming: 3 bases; junction bases outside the gene matches: 7. Germline lookup yields CDR1 SEHNR and CDR2 FQNEAQ (reference sequence). CDR3 length: 15 amino acids. CDR3 sequence reads: CASSREGQDNQPQHF. The DNA for the CDR3 is TGTGCCAGCAGTAGAGAGGGACAGGACAATCAGCCCCAGCATTTT.

CDR3 loop: CASSFQRARSYNEQFF. The CDR3 nucleotides are TGTGCCAGCAGCTTCCAGCGGGCTCGCTCCTACAATGAGCAGTTCTTC. The chain has TRBV7-3 and TRBJ2-1; D is perhaps TRBD2 (6 bases). V was cut by 3 bases and J by 0 bases, with 12 bases left in between. The CDR3 covers 16 residues. In germline, CDR1 is SGHTA, CDR2 FQGTGA.

This clone showed up just once. This chain links TRBV15 with TRBJ1-1, with a weak D call TRBD1 (6 bases). This CDR3 contains 14 residues. Trimming pared 0 bases from V and 7 bases from J, leaving 12 bases between. The germline CDR1 and CDR2 sequences are LNHNV and YYDKDF (reference sequence). The CDR3 is CATSREPQGIEAFF. The DNA of the CDR3 is TGTGCCACCAGCAGAGAACCCCAGGGGATTGAAGCTTTCTTT.

This rearrangement joins TRBV7-3 to TRBJ2-1; no definite D call. Germline CDR1 and CDR2: SGHTA and FQGTGA. The CDR3 length is 15 residues. V dropped 4 bases and J dropped 0 bases, with 10 bases sitting between them. The CDR3 DNA follows: TGTGCCAGCAGCTCTAAACAGAGCTCCTACAATGAGCAGTTCTTC. Its translation: CASSSKQSSYNEQFF. Variable domain in full (rest from reference TRBV7-3 and TRBJ2-1): GAGVSQTPSNKVTEKGKYVELRCDPISGHTALYWYRQSLGQGPEFLIYFQGTGAADDSGLPNDRFFAVRPEGSVSTLKIQRTERGDSAVYLCASSSKQSSYNEQFFGPGTRLTVL.

The J gene is TRBJ1-1, the V gene TRBV6-1, with D possibly matching TRBD1 (5 bases). Germline V gene lookup returns CDR1 MNHNS and CDR2 SASEGT. With 4 bases removed from V and 3 bases from J, the gap between germline ends came to 12 bases. The CDR3 consists of 14 residues. CDR3: CASSVRGFDTEAFF. The DNA of the CDR3 is TGTGCCAGCAGTGTTAGGGGTTTCGACACTGAAGCTTTCTTT.

The V gene is TRBV9, the J gene TRBJ2-1, with TRBD2 matching 14 bases. CDR3 length equals 15 residues. CDR1 is SGDLS, CDR2 YYNGEE, per germline. V shed 4 bases and J 8 bases; nucleotides not matched to a gene: 5. The CDR3: CASSTGTSGSYEQFF. The CDR3 coding sequence is TGTGCCAGCAGCACCGGGACTAGCGGGAGTTATGAGCAGTTCTTC.

The V gene is TRBV29-1, the J gene TRBJ2-1, with TRBD1 as a possible D gene (5 bases). The CDR3 is 15 residues long. Trimming shortened V by 4 bases and J by 0 bases, and 13 bases separated the two germline ends. CDR1 and CDR2 from the germline V gene are SQVTM and ANQGSEA. The CDR3 region is CSVVRQKSSYNEQFF. The CDR3, as DNA: TGCAGCGTTGTGAGACAGAAAAGCTCCTACAATGAGCAGTTCTTC.

The rearrangement links TRBV30 to TRBJ2-1; 7 bases map to TRBD2. Germline CDR1 GTSNPN, CDR2 SVGIG (reference sequence). The CDR3 is 15 amino acids. V lost 3 bases, J lost 5 bases, and 10 bases stayed unmatched. For the CDR3, the DNA is TGTGCCTGGAGCGGGGACTACTCAAGGAACAATGAGCAGTTCTTC. It encodes CAWSGDYSRNNEQFF.

The genes are TRBV4-1 and TRBJ1-5; no reliable D call. V was clipped by 1 base and J by 0 bases, with 13 bases between them. The germline gives CDR1 MGHRA, CDR2 YSYEKL. CDR3 size: 17 residues. The CDR3, as DNA: TGCGCCAGCAGCCAAGTCGACATGGGATTTAGCAATCAGCCCCAGCATTTT. This codes for CASSQVDMGFSNQPQHF.

The chain is built from TRBV6-1 and TRBJ1-4, with TRBD1 as a possible D gene (6 bases). The CDR3 has 14 residues. The V and J ends lost 8 bases and 8 bases respectively, with 18 bases between them. In germline, CDR1 is MNHNS, CDR2 SASEGT. CDR3 sequence: CASGNTGRREKLFF. The CDR3 DNA follows: TGTGCCAGCGGAAATACAGGGAGACGGGAAAAACTGTTTTTT.

The CDR3 here is CSAGTGGNGELFF. CDR3 nucleotides: TGCAGCGCCGGGACAGGAGGAAACGGGGAGCTGTTTTTT. The chain is built from TRBV29-1 and TRBJ2-2; 8 positions match TRBD1. The length of the CDR3 is 13 residues. Looked up from germline, CDR1 is SQVTM and CDR2 is ANQGSEA. Losses at the gene ends were 7 bases for V and 7 bases for J; bases not matched to a gene: 8.

The chain uses TRBV4-1 and TRBJ2-1, with D hard to call. This CDR3 has 16 residues. Germline V gives CDR1 MGHRA, CDR2 YSYEKL. V shed 4 bases and J shed 4 bases, with 17 bases lying between them. CDR3 in DNA: TGCGCCAGCAGCCGACTGACCCAGTCCCTTTACAATGAGCAGTTCTTC. It yields the protein CASSRLTQSLYNEQFF.

The CDR3 bases are TGCAGCGTTGAAGGCCTGTTTCAAGAGACCCAGTACTTC. It codes for CSVEGLFQETQYF. The chain employs TRBV29-1 and TRBJ2-5, with D unresolved. Germline V CDR1 and CDR2: SQVTM, ANQGSEA. There are 13 residues in the CDR3. The V gene lost 1 base and the J gene lost 2 bases, with 8 bases spanning the gap.

The rearrangement links TRBV18 to TRBJ1-1; D is undetermined. Deletions cut 2 bases from V and 4 bases from J, with 11 bases between. This CDR3 comprises 14 residues. The germline CDR1 and CDR2 sequences are KGHSH and LQKENI. The CDR3 region has the DNA TGTGCCAGCTCACCAGGTTCCGCGGGCACTGAAGCTTTCTTT. The encoded protein is CASSPGSAGTEAFF.

This clone was detected only once. The chain links TRBV7-8 to TRBJ2-2; no reliable D call. The length of the CDR3 is 13 residues. V lost 5 bases and J 5 bases, leaving 9 bases between the germline ends. The germline V gene encodes CDR1 SGHVS and CDR2 FQNEAQ. CDR3 sequence (DNA): TGTGCCAGCAGCGCAGACCCAACCGGGGAGCTGTTTTTT. Protein product: CASSADPTGELFF.

This CDR3 reads CASSQRGWGGRDNNEQFF. The CDR3 bases are TGTGCCAGCAGCCAAAGGGGGTGGGGAGGGAGAGATAACAATGAGCAGTTCTTC. The V gene is TRBV4-2, the J gene TRBJ2-1; D is possibly TRBD2 (7 bases). The CDR3 sequence is 18 residues long. Per germline, CDR1 LGHNA and CDR2 YNFKEQ. V gave up 2 bases and J gave up 5 bases, with 22 bases separating them.

The chain recombines TRBV30 with TRBJ2-7, with D unclear. The germline gives CDR1 GTSNPN, CDR2 SVGIG (reference sequence). The CDR3 consists of 11 residues. The V gene lost 5 bases and the J gene lost 1 base, with 6 bases spanning the gap. In DNA, the CDR3 is TGTGCCTGGGGGGAATCCTACGAGCAGTACTTC. It encodes CAWGESYEQYF. The whole variable domain, remainder taken from reference TRBV30 and TRBJ2-7, is SQTIHQWPATLVQPVGSPLSLECTVEGTSNPNLYWYRQAAGRGLQLLFYSVGIGQISSEVPQNLSASRPQDRQFILSSKKLLLSDSGFYLCAWGESYEQYFGPGTRLTVT.

This clone was observed a single time. The J gene is TRBJ2-7, the V gene TRBV27, with 12 bases matching TRBD2. V lost 8 bases and J lost 9; bases outside the gene matches: 20. The CDR3 spans 17 residues. The germline V gene encodes CDR1 MNHEY and CDR2 SMNVEV (reference sequence). The CDR3 coding sequence is TGTGCCAGCCGCCCTAGACTAGCGGGAGACACCCTCCAGGGGCAGTACTTC. It encodes CASRPRLAGDTLQGQYF.

This clone was detected a few times. The chain recombines TRBV7-2 with TRBJ1-1; TRBD1 agrees at 7 bases. The V gene end was trimmed by 6 bases and the J gene end by 0 bases; junction bases not matched to a gene: 10. The germline CDR1 and CDR2 sequences are SGHTA and FQGNSA. This CDR3 region has 16 residues. For the CDR3, the DNA is TGTGCCAGCAGTCGCGAGTACAGGGGTATGAACACTGAAGCTTTCTTT. Residues: CASSREYRGMNTEAFF.

This clone turned up a few times. The chain carries TRBV4-3 and TRBJ2-1; TRBD2 matches 14 bases. The J segment lost 9 bases and the V segment lost 4 bases, leaving 8 bases of the junction unmatched. Looked up from germline, CDR1 is LGHNA and CDR2 is YSLEER. The CDR3 totals 16 residues. CDR3 protein: CASSRSRLAGGSEQFF. The CDR3 bases are TGCGCCAGCAGCCGATCCCGACTAGCGGGAGGGAGTGAGCAGTTCTTC.